The TCR beta chain under discussion was sequenced for a study of Ad26.COV2.S vaccination and SARS-CoV-2 variants. Per the germline V gene, CDR1 is SNHLY and CDR2 is FYNNEI. V was clipped by 8 bases and J by 4 bases, with 15 bases between them. This CDR3 region has 14 residues. The protocol was immunoSEQ multiplex PCR, while the TCRdb copy is restricted to in-frame clones and leaves out a portion. The sample carries hundreds of thousands of clones, roughly 90% recorded once. As to treatment: 15 to 20 received Ad26.COV2.S at low or high dose, single or two shots; 5 received placebo; per-sample allocation not given. The samples were gathered on day 63 after the first injection of vaccine or placebo.

V usage is TRBV2 and J usage is TRBJ1-5; D unresolved. The input for sequencing was peripheral blood, taken in a trial of Ad26.COV2.S vaccine versus placebo. The clonotype was recovered from a person between 18 and 60 years old who received the Ad26.COV2.S COVID-19 vaccine or a placebo. The CDR3 nucleotides read TGTGCCAGCTGCCGGACGGTTGCTAATCAGCCCCAGCATTTT. This encodes CASCRTVANQPQHF.